Below, 15 T cell receptor beta chains from the same sample are listed, as sequenced in a study of T cells after yellow fever vaccination. TCRdb re-called the 5' RACE reads with MiXCR, one entry per CDR3 protein. The sample has 500,000 to 650,000 distinct CDR3 sequences, about 14% seen once. The source material was PBMCs, sampled on the day of the yellow fever booster vaccination. These TCRs come from a young man who received the YFV17D yellow fever vaccine.

For this clonotype: This could be a read error, since a much larger clone is one nucleotide away. The chain is built from TRBV6-5 and TRBJ2-7; no definite D call. CDR3 length: 13 residues. Deletions cut 4 bases from V and 0 bases from J, with 7 bases between. Germline-derived CDR1 and CDR2 are MNHEY and SVGAGI. CDR3 sequence: CASSFESSYEQYF. The CDR3 DNA follows: TGTGCCAGCAGTTTTGAGAGCTCCTACGAGCAGTACTTC.

This clonotype was recorded a few times. The chain has TRBV18 and TRBJ2-7; D gene ambiguous. The CDR3 loop spans 14 amino acids. CDR1 and CDR2 from the germline V gene are KGHSH and LQKENI. V lost 4 bases, J lost 0 bases, and 10 bases lay in between. The chain's CDR3 is CASSLDSSSYEQYF. The CDR3 DNA reads as TGTGCCAGCTCACTTGACTCCAGCTCCTACGAGCAGTACTTC.

There are a few counts of this clonotype. The rearrangement uses TRBV6-1 and TRBJ2-5, with TRBD1 identical over 10 bases. Germline CDR1 and CDR2: MNHNS and SASEGT. Trimming removed 5 bases from V and 5 bases from J; junction bases left unmatched: 8. The CDR3 is made up of 15 amino acids. CDR3 DNA: TGTGCCAGCAGTCTGGGGACAGGGGAGTGGGAGACCCAGTACTTC. Translating gives CASSLGTGEWETQYF.

The V and J genes are TRBV11-2 and TRBJ2-3; 14 bases match TRBD2. There are 20 residues in the CDR3. Germline trimming cut 5 bases from V and 2 bases from J; bases unmatched to any gene: 15. Germline V gives CDR1 SGHAT, CDR2 FQNNGV. The CDR3 DNA follows: TGTGCCAGCAGCCTTAGTCCGGGACTAGCGGGGGCAATTAACACAGATACGCAGTATTTT. It translates to CASSLSPGLAGAINTDTQYF.

This clonotype was observed a few times. The rearrangement uses TRBV20-1 and TRBJ2-1, with a tentative D call TRBD2 (6 bases). This CDR3 has 14 amino acids. Trimming pared 5 bases from V and 8 bases from J, leaving 19 bases between. The germline CDR1 and CDR2 sequences are DFQATT and SNEGSKA (reference sequence). The CDR3 loop is CSASGGTNTDEQFF. The CDR3 DNA reads TGCAGTGCTTCGGGCGGGACGAACACGGATGAGCAGTTCTTC.

This chain links TRBV7-8 with TRBJ1-4, with D uncertain. In germline, CDR1 is SGHVS, CDR2 FQNEAQ. CDR3 length: 14 residues. The ends were cut back, 4 bases at V and 8 bases at J, with 14 bases in the middle. In nucleotides, the CDR3 is TGTGCCAGCAGCTCACCGGACCCACGGGAAAAACTGTTTTTT. Its protein is CASSSPDPREKLFF.

This clonotype was observed many times. The chain has TRBV9 and TRBJ2-7, with 8 nucleotides matching TRBD1. The CDR3 runs 15 residues. Germline V gives CDR1 SGDLS, CDR2 YYNGEE. Germline trimming cut 0 bases from V and 2 bases from J; bases unmatched to any gene: 4. The CDR3 region has the DNA TGTGCCAGCAGCGTAGGATCAGGGGGCCCCTACGAGCAGTACTTC. Protein: CASSVGSGGPYEQYF.

The chain uses TRBV12-3 or TRBV12-4 and TRBJ1-3, with 8 bases aligning to TRBD1. The CDR3 spans 16 residues. Trimming took 4 bases from V and 2 from J; bases not matched to a gene: 7. The CDR3 nucleotides read TGTGCCAGCAGTTCTAGCCAGGGACAGGCTGGAAACACCATATATTTT. This translates into CASSSSQGQAGNTIYF.

V gene TRBV5-1 combines with J gene TRBJ2-3; 12 bases are shared with TRBD1. The V gene end was trimmed by 3 bases and the J gene end by 5 bases; junction bases not matched to a gene: 10. Germline loops: CDR1 SGHRS, CDR2 YFSETQ. This CDR3 is 17 amino acids long. For the CDR3, the DNA is TGCGCCAGCAGCTCACCGGGACAGGGGGCTGGTGGAGATACGCAGTATTTT. Amino acid sequence: CASSSPGQGAGGDTQYF.

Remarks on this clonotype: The conserved phenylalanine or tryptophan is not found at the CDR3 terminus, so this likely reflects a read error. The rearrangement links TRBV20-1 to TRBJ2-2; 7 bases map to TRBD2. V trimming: 0 bases; J trimming: 3 bases; junction bases outside the gene matches: 7. The length of the CDR3 is 16 residues. The V gene's germline CDR1 is DFQATT and CDR2 SNEGSKA (reference sequence). In DNA, the CDR3 is TGCAGTGCTAGAGATGGTCCTAGCGGACACACCGGGGAGCTGTTTTTA. Translated: CSARDGPSGHTGELFL.

The chain employs TRBV7-2 and TRBJ2-2; unclear D gene. V lost 6 bases, J lost 6 bases, and 14 bases lay in between. This CDR3 has 14 amino acids. Germline V gene lookup returns CDR1 SGHTA and CDR2 FQGNSA. The CDR3 DNA follows: TGTGCCAGCAGGGGCTGGGGTGGACCCGGGGAGCTGTTTTTT. It yields the protein CASRGWGGPGELFF.

This chain uses TRBV7-6 with TRBJ1-1; D unclear. Germline V gives CDR1 SGHVS, CDR2 FNYEAQ. There are 13 residues in the CDR3. V shed 5 bases and J shed 5 bases, with 12 bases lying between them. CDR3 region: CASSQSLGTEAFF. Here the CDR3 DNA reads TGTGCCAGCAGCCAATCACTGGGGACTGAAGCTTTCTTT. Based on the CDR3 plus reference TRBV7-6 and TRBJ1-1, the full variable domain is GAGVSQSPRYKVTKRGQDVALRCDPISGHVSLYWYRQALGQGPEFLTYFNYEAQQDKSGLPNDRFSAERPEGSISTLTIQRTEQRDSAMYRCASSQSLGTEAFFGQGTRLTVV.

V usage is TRBV12-5 and J usage is TRBJ1-1; D uncertain. In germline, CDR1 is LGHNT, CDR2 FRNRAP. V was clipped by 2 bases and J by 7 bases, with 5 bases between them. The CDR3 sequence is 11 residues long. This CDR3 reads CASGLKNEAFF. CDR3 coding DNA: TGTGCTAGTGGTTTGAAAAATGAAGCTTTCTTT.

This clonotype appeared many times. The V call is TRBV24-1, the J call TRBJ2-1, with TRBD1 identical over 8 bases. J gave up 8 bases and V 4 bases, and 9 bases lay outside the gene matches. Germline values: CDR1 KGHDR, CDR2 SFDVKD. The CDR3 totals 15 residues. The CDR3 here is CATSDYGQGGDEQFF. CDR3 bases: TGTGCCACCAGTGACTATGGACAGGGAGGTGATGAGCAGTTCTTC.

This chain links TRBV11-1 with TRBJ2-1, with D hard to call. Germline CDR1 reads SGHAT; CDR2 reads FQDESV (reference sequence). This CDR3 has 18 amino acids. V was pared by 3 bases and J by 0 bases, with 18 bases between. CDR3 DNA sequence: TGTGCCAGCAGCTTCGGCGCCTTGCGTGAGACCTCCTACAATGAGCAGTTCTTC. Translated: CASSFGALRETSYNEQFF. The complete variable domain, with remaining parts taken from reference TRBV11-1 and TRBJ2-1, reads EAEVAQSPRYKITEKSQAVAFWCDPISGHATLYWYRQILGQGPELLVQFQDESVVDDSQLPKDRFSAERLKGVDSTLKIQPAELGDSAMYLCASSFGALRETSYNEQFFGPGTRLTVL.